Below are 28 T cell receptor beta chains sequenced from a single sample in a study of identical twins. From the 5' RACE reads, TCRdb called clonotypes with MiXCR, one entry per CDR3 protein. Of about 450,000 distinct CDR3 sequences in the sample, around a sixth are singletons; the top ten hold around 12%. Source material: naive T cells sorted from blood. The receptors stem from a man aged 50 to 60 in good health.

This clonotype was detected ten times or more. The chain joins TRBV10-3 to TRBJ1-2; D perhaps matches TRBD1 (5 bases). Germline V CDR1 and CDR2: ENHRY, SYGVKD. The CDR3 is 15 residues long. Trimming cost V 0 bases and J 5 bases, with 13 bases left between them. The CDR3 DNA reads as TGTGCCATCAGTGAGTCGATAGGGGCAGCTTATGGCTACACCTTC. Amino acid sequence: CAISESIGAAYGYTF.

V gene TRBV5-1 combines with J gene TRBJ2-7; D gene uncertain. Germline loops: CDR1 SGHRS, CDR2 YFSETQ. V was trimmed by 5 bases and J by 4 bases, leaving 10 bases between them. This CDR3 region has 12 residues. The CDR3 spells CASRGPGYEQYF. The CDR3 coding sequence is TGCGCCAGCAGGGGCCCCGGGTACGAGCAGTACTTC.

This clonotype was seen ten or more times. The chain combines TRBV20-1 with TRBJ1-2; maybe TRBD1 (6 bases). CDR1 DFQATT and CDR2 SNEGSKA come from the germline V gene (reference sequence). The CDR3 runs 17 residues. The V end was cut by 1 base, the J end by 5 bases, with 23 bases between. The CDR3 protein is CSARGQNRVMGTYGYTF. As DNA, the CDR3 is TGCAGTGCTAGAGGCCAAAACAGGGTTATGGGAACGTATGGCTACACCTTC.

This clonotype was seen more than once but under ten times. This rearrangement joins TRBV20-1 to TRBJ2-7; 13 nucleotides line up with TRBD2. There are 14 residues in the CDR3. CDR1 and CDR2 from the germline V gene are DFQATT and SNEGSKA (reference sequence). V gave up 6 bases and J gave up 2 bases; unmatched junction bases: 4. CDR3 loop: CSASTSGRAYEQYF. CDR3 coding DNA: TGCAGTGCAAGTACTAGCGGGAGGGCCTACGAGCAGTACTTC.

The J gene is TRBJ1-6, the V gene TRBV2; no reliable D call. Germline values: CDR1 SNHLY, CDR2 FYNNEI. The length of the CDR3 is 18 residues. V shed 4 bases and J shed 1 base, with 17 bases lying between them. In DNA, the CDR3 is TGTGCCAGCAGTGGCCCCGGCAGCCTGGCTTCCTATAATTCACCCCTCCACTTT. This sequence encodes CASSGPGSLASYNSPLHF.

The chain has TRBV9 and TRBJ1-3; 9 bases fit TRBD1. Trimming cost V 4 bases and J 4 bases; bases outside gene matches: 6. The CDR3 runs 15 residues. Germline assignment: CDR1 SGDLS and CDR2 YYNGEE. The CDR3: CASSPQGAGGNTIYF. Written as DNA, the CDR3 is TGTGCCAGCAGCCCACAGGGGGCGGGAGGAAACACCATATATTTT.

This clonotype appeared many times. The CDR3 spells CASSFPTDSNEKLFF. Here the CDR3 DNA reads TGTGCCAGCAGCTTTCCTACGGACAGTAATGAAAAACTGTTTTTT. The rearrangement joins TRBV7-9 to TRBJ1-4; perhaps TRBD1 as D (6 bases). Germline values: CDR1 SEHNR, CDR2 FQNEAQ (reference sequence). CDR3 length: 15 residues. Trimming pared 3 bases from V and 4 bases from J, leaving 12 bases between.

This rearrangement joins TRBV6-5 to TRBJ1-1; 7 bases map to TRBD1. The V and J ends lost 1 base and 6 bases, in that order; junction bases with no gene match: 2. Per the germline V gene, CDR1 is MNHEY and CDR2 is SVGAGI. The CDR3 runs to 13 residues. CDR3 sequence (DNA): TGTGCCAGCAGTTACTACAGGGGCCCTGAAGCTTTCTTT. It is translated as CASSYYRGPEAFF.

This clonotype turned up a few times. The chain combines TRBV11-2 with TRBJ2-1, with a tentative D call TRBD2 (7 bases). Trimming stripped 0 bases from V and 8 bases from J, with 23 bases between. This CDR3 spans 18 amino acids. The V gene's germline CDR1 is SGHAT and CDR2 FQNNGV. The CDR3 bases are TGTGCCAGCAGCTTAGAACGTAGGGGGGGCTACTGGGGTGATGAGCAGTTCTTC. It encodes CASSLERRGGYWGDEQFF.

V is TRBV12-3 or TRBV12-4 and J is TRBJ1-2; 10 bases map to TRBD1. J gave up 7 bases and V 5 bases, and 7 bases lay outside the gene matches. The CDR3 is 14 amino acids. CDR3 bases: TGTGCCAGCAGTCGACAGGGGGCTTTCGCTGGCTACACCTTC. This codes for CASSRQGAFAGYTF.

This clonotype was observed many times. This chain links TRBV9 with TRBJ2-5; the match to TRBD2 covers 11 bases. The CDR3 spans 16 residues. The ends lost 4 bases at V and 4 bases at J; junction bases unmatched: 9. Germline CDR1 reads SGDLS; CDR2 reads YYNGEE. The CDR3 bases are TGTGCCAGCAGCCCGAGTAGCGGGGGGGCACCAGAGACCCAGTACTTC. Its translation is CASSPSSGGAPETQYF.

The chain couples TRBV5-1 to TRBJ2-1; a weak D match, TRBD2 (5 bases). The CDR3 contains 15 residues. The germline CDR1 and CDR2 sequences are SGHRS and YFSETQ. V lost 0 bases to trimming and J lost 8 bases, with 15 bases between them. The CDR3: CASSLAKASFHEQFF. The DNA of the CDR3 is TGCGCCAGCAGCTTGGCCAAGGCTAGCTTCCATGAGCAGTTCTTC.

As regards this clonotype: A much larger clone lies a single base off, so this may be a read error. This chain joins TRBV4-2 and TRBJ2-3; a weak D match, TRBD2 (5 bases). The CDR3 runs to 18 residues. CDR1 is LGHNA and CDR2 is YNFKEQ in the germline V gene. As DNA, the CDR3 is TGTGCCAGCAGCCAAGATCTGGGGAGCGTACCTAGCACAGCTACGCAGTATTTT. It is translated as CASSQDLGSVPSTATQYF.

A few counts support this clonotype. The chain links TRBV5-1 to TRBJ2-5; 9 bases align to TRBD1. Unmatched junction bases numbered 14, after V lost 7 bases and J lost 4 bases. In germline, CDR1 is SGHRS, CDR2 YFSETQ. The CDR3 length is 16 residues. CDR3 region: CASGQSGTGIGETQYF. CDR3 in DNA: TGCGCCAGCGGCCAATCCGGGACAGGGATAGGAGAGACCCAGTACTTC.

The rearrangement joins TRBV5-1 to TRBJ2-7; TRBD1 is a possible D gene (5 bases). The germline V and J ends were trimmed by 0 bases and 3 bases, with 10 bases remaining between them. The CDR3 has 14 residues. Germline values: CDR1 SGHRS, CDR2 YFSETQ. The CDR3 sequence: CASSLEGSHYEQYF. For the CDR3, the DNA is TGCGCCAGCAGCTTGGAGGGGTCCCACTACGAGCAGTACTTC.

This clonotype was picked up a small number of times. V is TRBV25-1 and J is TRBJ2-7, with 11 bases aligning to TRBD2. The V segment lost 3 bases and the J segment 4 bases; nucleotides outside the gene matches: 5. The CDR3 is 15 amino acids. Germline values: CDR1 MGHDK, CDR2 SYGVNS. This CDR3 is CASSDRLAGRYEQYF. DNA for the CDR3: TGTGCCAGCAGTGACCGACTAGCGGGACGGTACGAGCAGTACTTC.

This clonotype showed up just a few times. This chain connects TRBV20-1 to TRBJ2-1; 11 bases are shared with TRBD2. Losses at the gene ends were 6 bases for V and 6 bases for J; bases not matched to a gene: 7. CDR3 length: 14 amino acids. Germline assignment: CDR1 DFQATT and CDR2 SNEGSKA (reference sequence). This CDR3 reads CSAKGLADSNEQFF. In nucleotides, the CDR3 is TGCAGTGCGAAGGGACTAGCGGATTCCAATGAGCAGTTCTTC.

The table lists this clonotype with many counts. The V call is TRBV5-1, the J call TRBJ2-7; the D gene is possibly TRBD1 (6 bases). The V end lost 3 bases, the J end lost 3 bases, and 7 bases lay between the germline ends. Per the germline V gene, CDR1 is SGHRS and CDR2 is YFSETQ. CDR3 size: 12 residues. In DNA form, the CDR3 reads TGCGCCAGCAGCTCGGACAGCTACGAGCAGTACTTC. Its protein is CASSSDSYEQYF.

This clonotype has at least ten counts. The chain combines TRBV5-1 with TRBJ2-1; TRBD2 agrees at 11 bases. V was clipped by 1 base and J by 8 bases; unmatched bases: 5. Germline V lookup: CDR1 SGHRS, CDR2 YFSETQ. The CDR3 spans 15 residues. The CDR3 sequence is CASSLTSGSVYEQFF. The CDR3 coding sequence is TGCGCCAGCAGCTTGACTAGCGGGAGTGTCTATGAGCAGTTCTTC.

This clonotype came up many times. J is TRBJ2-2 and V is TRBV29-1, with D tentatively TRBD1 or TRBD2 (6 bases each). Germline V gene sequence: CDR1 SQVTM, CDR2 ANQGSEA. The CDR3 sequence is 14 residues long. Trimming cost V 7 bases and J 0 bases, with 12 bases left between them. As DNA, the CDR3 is TGCAGCGCGGAGGGACACCCGAACACCGGGGAGCTGTTTTTT. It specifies CSAEGHPNTGELFF.

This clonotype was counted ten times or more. The CDR3 nucleotides read TGTGCCAGCAGTTCTTCTAGCCCCAATTACAATGAGCAGTTCTTC. Protein: CASSSSSPNYNEQFF. The V and J genes are TRBV6-5 and TRBJ2-1, with a tentative D call TRBD2 (5 bases). The germline V gene encodes CDR1 MNHEY and CDR2 SVGAGI. The CDR3 has 15 residues. Trimming stripped 4 bases from V and 4 bases from J, with 14 bases between.

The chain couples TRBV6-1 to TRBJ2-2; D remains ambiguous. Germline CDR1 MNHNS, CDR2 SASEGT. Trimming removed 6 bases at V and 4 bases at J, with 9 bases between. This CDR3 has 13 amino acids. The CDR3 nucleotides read TGTGCCAGCAGGGCGATCGGCACCGGGGAGCTGTTTTTT. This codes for CASRAIGTGELFF.

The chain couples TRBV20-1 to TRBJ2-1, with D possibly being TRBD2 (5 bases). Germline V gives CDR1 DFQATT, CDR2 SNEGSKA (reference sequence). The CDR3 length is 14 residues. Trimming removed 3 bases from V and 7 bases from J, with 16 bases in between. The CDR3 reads CSARGSTGHNEQFF. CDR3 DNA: TGCAGTGCTAGGGGGAGTACCGGGCATAATGAGCAGTTCTTC.

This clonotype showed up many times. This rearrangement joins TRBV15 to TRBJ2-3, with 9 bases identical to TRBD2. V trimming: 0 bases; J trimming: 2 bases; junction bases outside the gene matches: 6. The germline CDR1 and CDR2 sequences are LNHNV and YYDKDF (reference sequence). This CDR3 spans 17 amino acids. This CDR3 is CATSRDILAGVTDTQYF. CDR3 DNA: TGTGCCACCAGCAGAGATATTTTAGCGGGAGTCACAGATACGCAGTATTTT.

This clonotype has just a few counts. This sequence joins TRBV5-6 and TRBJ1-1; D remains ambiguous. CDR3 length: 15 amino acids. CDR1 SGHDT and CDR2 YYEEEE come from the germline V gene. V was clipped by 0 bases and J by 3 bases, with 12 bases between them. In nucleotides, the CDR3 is TGTGCCAGCAGCTTGGTTGACCCCACGGACACTGAAGCTTTCTTT. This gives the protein CASSLVDPTDTEAFF. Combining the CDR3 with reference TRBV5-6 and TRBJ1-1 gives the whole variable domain DAGVTQSPTHLIKTRGQQVTLRCSPKSGHDTVSWYQQALGQGPQFIFQYYEEEERQRGNFPDRFSGHQFPNYSSELNVNALLLGDSALYLCASSLVDPTDTEAFFGQGTRLTVV.

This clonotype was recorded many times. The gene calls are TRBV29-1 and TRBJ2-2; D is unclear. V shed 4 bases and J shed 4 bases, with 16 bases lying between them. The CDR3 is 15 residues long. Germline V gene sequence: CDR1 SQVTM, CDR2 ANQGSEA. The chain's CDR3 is CSVVIGVSPTGELFF. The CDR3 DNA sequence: TGCAGCGTTGTGATTGGGGTTTCTCCCACCGGGGAGCTGTTTTTT.

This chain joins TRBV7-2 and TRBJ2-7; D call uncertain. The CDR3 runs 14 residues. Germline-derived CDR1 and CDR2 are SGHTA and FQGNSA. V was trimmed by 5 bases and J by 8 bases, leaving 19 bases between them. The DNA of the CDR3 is TGTGCCAGCAGCACATCCGGGCCATCCCCTCAGCAGTACTTC. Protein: CASSTSGPSPQQYF. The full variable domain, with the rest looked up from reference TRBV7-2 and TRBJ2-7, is GAGVSQSPSNKVTEKGKDVELRCDPISGHTALYWYRQSLGQGLEFLIYFQGNSAPDKSGLPSDRFSAERTGGSVSTLTIQRTQQEDSAVYLCASSTSGPSPQQYFGPGTRLTVT.

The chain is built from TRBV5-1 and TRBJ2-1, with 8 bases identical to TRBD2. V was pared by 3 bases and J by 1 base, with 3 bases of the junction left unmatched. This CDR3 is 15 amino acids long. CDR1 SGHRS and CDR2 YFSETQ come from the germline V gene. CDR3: CASSSSGLSYNEQFF. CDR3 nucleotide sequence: TGCGCCAGCAGCTCTAGCGGGCTATCCTACAATGAGCAGTTCTTC. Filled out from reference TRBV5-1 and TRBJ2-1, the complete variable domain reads KAGVTQTPRYLIKTRGQQVTLSCSPISGHRSVSWYQQTPGQGLQFLFEYFSETQRNKGNFPGRFSGRQFSNSRSEMNVSTLELGDSALYLCASSSSGLSYNEQFFGPGTRLTVL.